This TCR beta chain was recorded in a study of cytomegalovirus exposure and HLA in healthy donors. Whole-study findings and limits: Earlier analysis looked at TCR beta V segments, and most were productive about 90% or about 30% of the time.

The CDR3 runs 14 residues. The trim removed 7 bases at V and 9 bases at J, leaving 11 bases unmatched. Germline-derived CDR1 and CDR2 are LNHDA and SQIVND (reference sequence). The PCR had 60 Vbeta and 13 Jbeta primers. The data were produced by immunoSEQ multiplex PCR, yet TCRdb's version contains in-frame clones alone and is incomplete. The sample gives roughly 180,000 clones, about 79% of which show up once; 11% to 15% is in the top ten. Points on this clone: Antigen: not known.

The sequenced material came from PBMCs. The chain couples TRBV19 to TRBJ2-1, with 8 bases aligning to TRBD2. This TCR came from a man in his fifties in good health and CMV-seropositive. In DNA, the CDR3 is TGTGCCAGTACCTCCCTCGGGGGGGCCTTTGAGCAGTTCTTC. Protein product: CASTSLGGAFEQFF.